The T cell receptor beta chain under discussion was sequenced for a study of blood T cell repertoires in COVID-19. The method was immunoSEQ multiplex PCR; TCRdb's version includes in-frame clones alone and lacks a portion of them. The table shows over 75,000 clones, with over 65% occurring only once. Trimming took 7 bases from V and 5 from J; bases not matched to a gene: 17. Germline lookup yields CDR1 SEHNR and CDR2 FQNEAQ (reference sequence). The CDR3 runs 17 residues. V and J are TRBV7-9 and TRBJ2-7; 10 nucleotides match TRBD2. The clonotype originates from a human donor in a cohort sampled during active COVID-19. What was sequenced was peripheral blood. As DNA, the CDR3 is TGTGCCAGCACCAGAGGATCGGCTAGCGGGAGTCCCAACGAGCAGTACTTC. This gives the protein CASTRGSASGSPNEQYF.